This is a list of T cell receptor beta chains from one sample in a study of T cells in Graves' hyperthyroidism and ophthalmopathy. From the multiplex PCR reads, TCRdb called clonotypes with MiXCR, one entry per CDR3 protein. The sample has about 590,000 distinct CDR3 sequences, approximately 15% seen once. The sample consisted of blood. Source of these receptors: a woman between 18 and 29 years old with Graves' ophthalmopathy. CDR3s include the opening cysteine and the closing phenylalanine or tryptophan.

15 TRBJ1-6 TRBV19 CASTEDRGLNSPLHF
19 TRBJ2-7 TRBV4-1 CASSQFLVLKAGEPYEQYF
12 TRBJ1-1 TRBV29-1 CSGETGGTEAFF
15 TRBJ2-2 TRBV7-3 CASSLRFGNTGELFF
15 TRBJ2-5 TRBV11-2 CASSLRTRAEETQYF
15 TRBJ2-1 TRBV5-8 CASRRTGTGINEQFF
13 TRBJ2-4 TRBV12-3/TRBV12-4 CASSIAGGNIQYF
15 TRBJ2-5 TRBV3-1 CASSQGPSGRETQYF
16 TRBJ2-1 TRBV11-2 CASSLGLAGGWNEQFF
15 TRBJ2-7 TRBV28 CASSFPGDSAYEQYF
13 TRBJ2-1 TRBV29-1 CSVGTGEDNEQFF
18 TRBJ2-3 TRBV11-3 CASSSARTGTSGADTQYF
14 TRBJ1-2 TRBV28 CASSPHGQYYGYTF
14 TRBJ2-5 TRBV27 CASSFVPGGKTQYF
15 TRBJ2-5 TRBV12-3/TRBV12-4 CASRKLGDRQETQYF
17 TRBJ2-7 TRBV28 CASSNIPLRDRNYEQYF
16 TRBJ2-2 TRBV6-2/TRBV6-3 CASSLDLRSVTGELFF
16 TRBJ1-5 TRBV5-6 CASSLAGGHSNQPQHF
14 TRBJ1-5 TRBV24-1 CATSDLSENQPQHF
18 TRBJ2-1 TRBV11-2 CASSLYTGTSGRAHEQFF
15 TRBJ1-2 TRBV12-3/TRBV12-4 CASSFIDRDNYGYTF
16 TRBJ2-1 TRBV5-1 CASSPYSEFSYNEQFF
16 TRBJ1-6 TRBV11-2 CASSFRDTALNSPLHF
19 TRBJ1-1 TRBV27 CANSSQPQHRGGLSTEAFF
15 TRBJ1-2 TRBV7-9 CASSAWEKAAYGYTF
15 TRBJ1-1 TRBV12-3/TRBV12-4 CASILLRGLNTEAFF
15 TRBJ1-6 TRBV6-1 CASSGRGQVNSPLHF
15 TRBJ1-6 TRBV4-3 CASSQAGQGRSPLHF
12 TRBJ2-1 TRBV9 CASGQGDNEQFF
13 TRBJ2-7 TRBV4-1 CASSRGTTWEQYF
16 TRBJ2-7 TRBV11-2 CASGLGRGLASYEQYF
15 TRBJ2-3 TRBV25-1 CASSRISGSTDTQYF
15 TRBJ2-3 TRBV7-3 CASSSSGLAGDTQYF
16 TRBJ1-4 TRBV4-1 CASSQRGQARGEKLFF
15 TRBJ2-1 TRBV6-5 CASSWGGRVYNEQFF
15 TRBJ1-1 TRBV7-3 CASSPTGGVGTEAFF
16 TRBJ2-1 TRBV20-1 CSARDGTSGTYNEQFF
14 TRBJ2-7 TRBV27 CASSRVGRYYEQYF
15 TRBJ1-5 TRBV28 CASRGTGGRSQPQHF
18 TRBJ2-1 TRBV12-3/TRBV12-4 CASSLPGLAGGPLNEQFF
15 TRBJ2-1 TRBV6-1 CATCGGGDPYNEQFF
13 TRBJ2-1 TRBV6-6 CASSYSQLREQFF
16 TRBJ2-1 TRBV7-9 CASSFLRTRMGNEQFF
15 TRBJ1-4 TRBV28 CASSSDRQDNEKLFF
12 TRBJ2-5 TRBV28 CASSTGGAILEF